These T cell receptor beta chains were read from a single sample in a study of T cell clonotyping in hematopoietic cell transplantation. TCRdb's table, derived via immunoSEQ multiplex PCR, lists solely in-frame clones and lacks some. The data show several thousand clones, about 80% seen once. Sequenced material: PBMCs, taken 180 days after allogeneic stem cell transplant. These receptors were obtained from a male patient in his 40s who had an allogeneic stem cell transplant from a related donor, so the T cells may come from the graft donor. Some clones in this sample may be carry-over from other donors' samples. CDR3s include the opening cysteine and the closing phenylalanine or tryptophan. Each record gives: CDR3 length, clone size, V gene, D gene, J gene, CDR3 DNA, CDR3 protein. D genes are given only for firm matches. Where a row states a size, it is once, few, many or the class of an expanded clone; other rows omit it.

len: 14; abundance: NA; v_gene: TRBV5-8; d_gene: NA; j_gene: TRBJ1-5; CDR3nt: TGTGCCAGCAGCTTGCCGGGGTTCGGTCAGCCCCAGCATTTT; CDR3aa: CASSLPGFGQPQHF
len: 14; abundance: few; v_gene: TRBV4-1; d_gene: TRBD1; j_gene: TRBJ2-1; CDR3nt: TGCGCCAGCAGCCAAGAAGAAGGGGGCGATGAGCAGTTCTTC; CDR3aa: CASSQEEGGDEQFF
len: 14; abundance: NA; v_gene: TRBV11-1; d_gene: NA; j_gene: TRBJ2-7; CDR3nt: TGTGCCAGCAGCTTAATTGGACCTTCCTACGAGCAGTACTTC; CDR3aa: CASSLIGPSYEQYF
len: 13; abundance: NA; v_gene: TRBV7-2; d_gene: NA; j_gene: TRBJ1-5; CDR3nt: TGTGCCAGCAGCTTGGGGCTGAATCAGCCCCAGCATTTT; CDR3aa: CASSLGLNQPQHF
len: 15; abundance: NA; v_gene: TRBV6-6; d_gene: NA; j_gene: TRBJ2-2; CDR3nt: TGTGCCAGCAGTTACAGGCGGGACTTAGGTGGGGAGCTGTTTTTT; CDR3aa: CASSYRRDLGGELFF
len: 16; abundance: NA; v_gene: TRBV6-6; d_gene: NA; j_gene: TRBJ2-3; CDR3nt: TGTGCCAGCAGCCCTGACCAGCATGCCAGCACAGATACGCAGTATTTT; CDR3aa: CASSPDQHASTDTQYF
len: 12; abundance: NA; v_gene: TRBV19; d_gene: NA; j_gene: TRBJ1-1; CDR3nt: TGTGCCAGTATAATAGGTGGGACTGAAGCTTTCTTT; CDR3aa: CASIIGGTEAFF
len: 14; abundance: NA; v_gene: TRBV7-2; d_gene: NA; j_gene: TRBJ2-1; CDR3nt: TGTGCCAGCAGCCCATTATCTATAAGGGGTGAGCAGTTCTTC; CDR3aa: CASSPLSIRGEQFF
len: 16; abundance: NA; v_gene: TRBV5-6; d_gene: TRBD1; j_gene: TRBJ1-2; CDR3nt: TGTGCCAGCAGCTTGAGGCAGGGGGCCCCTCTTTATGGCTACACCTTC; CDR3aa: CASSLRQGAPLYGYTF
len: 15; abundance: NA; v_gene: TRBV6-1; d_gene: NA; j_gene: TRBJ1-5; CDR3nt: TGTGCCAGCAGTGAATTACAGTTCCTCAATCAGCCCCAGCATTTT; CDR3aa: CASSELQFLNQPQHF
len: 13; abundance: NA; v_gene: TRBV19; d_gene: TRBD1; j_gene: TRBJ1-2; CDR3nt: TGTGCCAGTAGTTTGGGCAGGGGGAATGGCTACACCTTC; CDR3aa: CASSLGRGNGYTF
len: 17; abundance: NA; v_gene: TRBV27; d_gene: NA; j_gene: TRBJ1-6; CDR3nt: TGTGCCAGCAGCCAGGTCTTTAATACGGGGGGTAATTCACCCCTCCACTTT; CDR3aa: CASSQVFNTGGNSPLHF
len: 15; abundance: NA; v_gene: TRBV5-1; d_gene: NA; j_gene: TRBJ2-6; CDR3nt: TGCGCCAGCAGCCCCGATAGCGCTGGGGCCAACGTCCTGACTTTC; CDR3aa: CASSPDSAGANVLTF
len: 16; abundance: NA; v_gene: TRBV6-5; d_gene: NA; j_gene: TRBJ2-5; CDR3nt: TGTGCCAGCAGTTACTCGACAGGAGGGGGTCAAGAGACCCAGTACTTC; CDR3aa: CASSYSTGGGQETQYF
len: 12; abundance: NA; v_gene: TRBV29-1; d_gene: TRBD1; j_gene: TRBJ2-1; CDR3nt: TGCAGCGGGGGACAGTCCTACAATGAGCAGTTCTTC; CDR3aa: CSGGQSYNEQFF
len: 16; abundance: NA; v_gene: TRBV6-5; d_gene: NA; j_gene: TRBJ2-4; CDR3nt: TGTGCCAGCAGTTACTCGCTCAGTGTAGCCAAAAACATTCAGTACTTC; CDR3aa: CASSYSLSVAKNIQYF
len: 14; abundance: NA; v_gene: TRBV6-5; d_gene: NA; j_gene: TRBJ2-1; CDR3nt: TGTGCCAGCAGTCGGCGGAGTTCCTACAATGAGCAGTTCTTC; CDR3aa: CASSRRSSYNEQFF
len: 13; abundance: NA; v_gene: TRBV21-1; d_gene: NA; j_gene: TRBJ2-7; CDR3nt: TGTGCCAGCAGCCAGCGGGGGGTCTACGAGCAGTACTTC; CDR3aa: CASSQRGVYEQYF
len: 13; abundance: NA; v_gene: TRBV29-1; d_gene: TRBD1; j_gene: TRBJ1-1; CDR3nt: TGCAGCGTTGTGGACAGGGAGGAGACTGAAGCTTTCTTT; CDR3aa: CSVVDREETEAFF
len: 13; abundance: NA; v_gene: TRBV5-1; d_gene: NA; j_gene: TRBJ2-3; CDR3nt: TGCGCCAGCAGCTTGGCTCGGGGGGATACGCAGTATTTT; CDR3aa: CASSLARGDTQYF
len: 15; abundance: NA; v_gene: TRBV25-1; d_gene: NA; j_gene: TRBJ1-6; CDR3nt: TGTGCCAGCAGTGAAAGACGGGGGTATAATTCACCCCTCCACTTT; CDR3aa: CASSERRGYNSPLHF
len: 14; abundance: NA; v_gene: TRBV6-1; d_gene: TRBD1; j_gene: TRBJ1-1; CDR3nt: TGTGCCAGCAGTGAAGACAGGGGTGACACTGAAGCTTTCTTT; CDR3aa: CASSEDRGDTEAFF
len: 13; abundance: NA; v_gene: TRBV5-5; d_gene: NA; j_gene: TRBJ1-2; CDR3nt: TGTGCCAGCAGCTTGTTCGGGTCCGGAGGCTACACCTTC; CDR3aa: CASSLFGSGGYTF
len: 16; abundance: NA; v_gene: TRBV7-2; d_gene: TRBD1; j_gene: TRBJ1-2; CDR3nt: TGTGCCAGCAGCCCCCGGACAGGGATCCCCTACTATGGCTACACCTTC; CDR3aa: CASSPRTGIPYYGYTF
len: 15; abundance: NA; v_gene: TRBV6-6; d_gene: NA; j_gene: TRBJ1-2; CDR3nt: TGTGCCAGCAATGATGGGGGCGCTGGCAACTATGACTACACCTTC; CDR3aa: CASNDGGAGNYDYTF
len: 14; abundance: once; v_gene: TRBV6-1; d_gene: TRBD2; j_gene: TRBJ2-7; CDR3nt: TGTGCCAGCAGTGAGGGACTAGCGACCTACGAGCAGTACTTC; CDR3aa: CASSEGLATYEQYF
len: 17; abundance: NA; v_gene: TRBV5-4; d_gene: TRBD2; j_gene: TRBJ2-5; CDR3nt: TGTGCCAGCAGCCCTGGACTAGCGAGTTCCAATTCTGAGACCCAGTACTTC; CDR3aa: CASSPGLASSNSETQYF
len: 17; abundance: NA; v_gene: TRBV7-9; d_gene: NA; j_gene: TRBJ2-5; CDR3nt: TGTGCCAGCAGCTCCCAAAGTCGGGTTCGGATGGTATGGACCCAGTACTTC; CDR3aa: CASSSQSRVRMVWTQYF
len: 12; abundance: NA; v_gene: TRBV18; d_gene: TRBD1; j_gene: TRBJ2-7; CDR3nt: TGTGCCAGCTCACGGACAGGTAACGAGCAGTACTTC; CDR3aa: CASSRTGNEQYF
len: 16; abundance: few; v_gene: TRBV4-2; d_gene: TRBD1; j_gene: TRBJ2-7; CDR3nt: TGTGCCAGCAGCTTTTCCTCTGGACAGGGGCAGTACGAGCAGTACTTC; CDR3aa: CASSFSSGQGQYEQYF
len: 11; abundance: NA; v_gene: TRBV10-3; d_gene: NA; j_gene: TRBJ1-3; CDR3nt: TGTGCCATCGCAGGCGGAAACACCATATATTTT; CDR3aa: CAIAGGNTIYF
len: 17; abundance: NA; v_gene: TRBV11-2; d_gene: TRBD1; j_gene: TRBJ2-7; CDR3nt: TGTGCCAGCAGCTCAACCTCCGGGACAGGGTTTTCCTACGAGCAGTACTTC; CDR3aa: CASSSTSGTGFSYEQYF
len: 12; abundance: NA; v_gene: TRBV7-2; d_gene: NA; j_gene: TRBJ2-5; CDR3nt: TGTGCCAGCAGTTACATCAGAGAGACCCAGTACTTC; CDR3aa: CASSYIRETQYF
len: 16; abundance: NA; v_gene: TRBV4-1; d_gene: NA; j_gene: TRBJ2-1; CDR3nt: TGCGCCAGCACCCCCCGCACCCAGCGACTACACAATGAGCAGTTCTTC; CDR3aa: CASTPRTQRLHNEQFF
len: 15; abundance: few; v_gene: TRBV9; d_gene: NA; j_gene: TRBJ1-2; CDR3nt: TGTGCCAGCAGCGTAGGAGCGCAAGGGCGGGCGGGCTACACCTTC; CDR3aa: CASSVGAQGRAGYTF
len: 17; abundance: once; v_gene: TRBV5-1; d_gene: TRBD1; j_gene: TRBJ1-4; CDR3nt: TGCGCCAGCAGCCCCACAATGACAGGGGCCCTTAATGAAAAACTGTTTTTT; CDR3aa: CASSPTMTGALNEKLFF
len: 12; abundance: NA; v_gene: TRBV10-3; d_gene: NA; j_gene: TRBJ1-6; CDR3nt: TGTGCCACCCAGACGGGGGATTCACCCCTCCACTTT; CDR3aa: CATQTGDSPLHF
len: 17; abundance: once; v_gene: TRBV7-2; d_gene: NA; j_gene: TRBJ2-3; CDR3nt: TGTGCCAGCAGCTTAGCGAGGCCTCCTACACTCACAGATACGCAGTATTTT; CDR3aa: CASSLARPPTLTDTQYF
len: 15; abundance: NA; v_gene: TRBV6-1; d_gene: TRBD2; j_gene: TRBJ2-2; CDR3nt: TGTGCCAGCCAGCGGGGGGGCGCGAACACCGGGGAGCTGTTTTTT; CDR3aa: CASQRGGANTGELFF
len: 14; abundance: NA; v_gene: TRBV27; d_gene: TRBD1; j_gene: TRBJ1-1; CDR3nt: TGTGCCAGCAGTTTCAGACAGGGGATCACTGAAGCTTTCTTT; CDR3aa: CASSFRQGITEAFF
len: 14; abundance: NA; v_gene: TRBV7-8; d_gene: NA; j_gene: TRBJ1-2; CDR3nt: TGTGCCAGCAGCTCCCGACAGAGTAACTATGGCTACACCTTC; CDR3aa: CASSSRQSNYGYTF
len: 15; abundance: NA; v_gene: TRBV7-2; d_gene: NA; j_gene: TRBJ1-2; CDR3nt: TGTGCCAGCAGCTCGTACCCGAGTAGGAACTATGGCTACACCTTC; CDR3aa: CASSSYPSRNYGYTF
len: 15; abundance: few; v_gene: TRBV7-6; d_gene: TRBD1; j_gene: TRBJ1-2; CDR3nt: TGTGCCAGCAGTCGCGCAGGGGGCGCTGATTATGGCTACACCTTC; CDR3aa: CASSRAGGADYGYTF
len: 11; abundance: few; v_gene: TRBV7-9; d_gene: NA; j_gene: TRBJ2-7; CDR3nt: TGTGCCAGCAGCTTCGCGGTCGAGCAGTACTTC; CDR3aa: CASSFAVEQYF
len: 15; abundance: once; v_gene: TRBV19; d_gene: TRBD1; j_gene: TRBJ1-5; CDR3nt: TGTGCCAGTAGGACTGACAGGGCTGCCAATCAGCCCCAGCATTTT; CDR3aa: CASRTDRAANQPQHF
len: 12; abundance: NA; v_gene: TRBV7-2; d_gene: NA; j_gene: TRBJ1-4; CDR3nt: TGTGCCAGCAGCCCGGGTGCGGAAAAACTGTTTTTT; CDR3aa: CASSPGAEKLFF
len: 15; abundance: NA; v_gene: TRBV28; d_gene: NA; j_gene: TRBJ1-6; CDR3nt: TGTGCCAGCAGCCACCAATCGGTATCAGCTTCACCCCTCCACTTT; CDR3aa: CASSHQSVSASPLHF
len: 12; abundance: NA; v_gene: TRBV2; d_gene: NA; j_gene: TRBJ2-3; CDR3nt: TGTGCCAGCACTGTTAGCACAGATACGCAGTATTTT; CDR3aa: CASTVSTDTQYF
len: 16; abundance: once; v_gene: TRBV7-6; d_gene: NA; j_gene: TRBJ2-2; CDR3nt: TGTGCCAGCAGCGCAGGGCGGCAGGCGAACACCGGGGAGCTGTTTTTT; CDR3aa: CASSAGRQANTGELFF
len: 14; abundance: NA; v_gene: TRBV6-6; d_gene: TRBD1; j_gene: TRBJ1-5; CDR3nt: TGTGCCAGCAGTTCCACAGGGGCTAATCAGCCCCAGCATTTT; CDR3aa: CASSSTGANQPQHF
len: 19; abundance: NA; v_gene: TRBV7-8; d_gene: TRBD1; j_gene: TRBJ1-2; CDR3nt: TGTGCCAGCAGCTTACCTGCGCGGTTAACAGGGGGCAATGGCTATGGCTACACCTTC; CDR3aa: CASSLPARLTGGNGYGYTF